This TCR beta chain was profiled in a study of shared T cell receptors in the human thymus. Germline V gene data show CDR1 as SGHRS and CDR2 as YFSETQ. This CDR3 region has 18 residues. Trimming cost V 6 bases and J 6 bases, with 30 bases left between them. Clones were sequenced by immunoSEQ multiplex PCR, and TCRdb holds only the in-frame ones, with some missing. The sample yields hundreds of thousands of clones, 85% to 90% seen once. These data were also reused for a study on human thymus T cells.

The sample was thymocytes. This sequence was found in a boy under two years old with a congenital heart defect. This chain links TRBV5-1 with TRBJ1-1; tentative D call: TRBD1 (5 bases). The CDR3 sequence is CASKGRTRVNWGLAEAFF. CDR3 in DNA: TGCGCCAGCAAAGGCCGGACACGGGTCAACTGGGGACTCGCTGAAGCTTTCTTT.